The 27 T cell receptor beta chains in this list originate from one sample, sequenced in a study of T cells after yellow fever vaccination. TCRdb re-called the 5' RACE reads with MiXCR, one entry per CDR3 protein. Of 50,000 to 60,000 distinct CDR3 sequences in the sample, approximately 6.6% are singletons; the top ten hold roughly 26%. This material consisted of CD8+ T cells not binding an NS4B(214-222) dextramer, sorted from PBMCs, taken roughly 47 days after the first yellow fever vaccination. These receptors were taken from a man aged 18 to 29 who received the YFV17D yellow fever vaccine.

In its sample, this clonotype was seen a few times. V gene TRBV9 combines with J gene TRBJ2-7, with a weak D call TRBD1 (6 bases). The CDR3 runs 13 residues. The germline V gene has CDR1 SGDLS and CDR2 YYNGEE. The V gene lost 0 bases and the J gene lost 3 bases, with 7 bases spanning the gap. The CDR3 DNA reads TGTGCCAGCAGCGTAGACAGGGACTACGAGCAGTACGTC. It translates to CASSVDRDYEQYV.

This clonotype has only a few counts. This rearrangement joins TRBV5-5 to TRBJ2-1, with 8 nucleotides matching TRBD2. This CDR3 spans 17 amino acids. J was trimmed by 0 bases and V by 2 bases; bases with no gene match: 7. In germline, CDR1 is SGHKS, CDR2 YYEKEE (reference sequence). CDR3 DNA sequence: TGTGCCAGCAGCTTTAAACCGGGACTAGGCTCCTACAATGAGCAGTTCTTC. Amino acid sequence: CASSFKPGLGSYNEQFF.

This clonotype appeared a few times. The chain recombines TRBV7-9 with TRBJ2-3; 9 bases fit TRBD2. CDR1 is SEHNR and CDR2 is FQNEAQ in the germline V gene (reference sequence). Trimming took 1 base from V and 5 from J; bases not matched to a gene: 10. The CDR3 runs 17 residues. CDR3 loop: CASSLELAGGPQDTQYF. The CDR3 region has the DNA TGTGCCAGCAGCTTAGAACTGGCGGGGGGGCCGCAAGATACGCAGTATTTT.

This clonotype was seen a few times. The chain links TRBV9 to TRBJ2-1; TRBD1 or TRBD2 may be the D gene (6 bases each). From germline, CDR1 is SGDLS and CDR2 YYNGEE. The CDR3 is 15 residues long. The ends were cut back, 3 bases at V and 8 bases at J, with 18 bases in the middle. The CDR3 loop is CASSAAGTRGDEQFF. The CDR3 DNA reads as TGTGCCAGCAGCGCGGCCGGGACAAGGGGGGATGAGCAGTTCTTC.

V and J are TRBV25-1 and TRBJ1-2; D is unclear. Germline CDR1 and CDR2: MGHDK and SYGVNS. The CDR3 extends over 14 amino acids. V was shortened by 1 base and J by 4 bases, with 10 bases between the two germline ends. CDR3 coding DNA: TGTGCCAGCAGTGAATTTGAGGGTCCCTATGGCTACACCTTC. Translated: CASSEFEGPYGYTF.

This clonotype was picked up a small number of times. The chain has TRBV11-1 and TRBJ2-2; 8 positions match TRBD1. Germline V CDR1 and CDR2: SGHAT, FQDESV (reference sequence). There are 14 residues in the CDR3. Unmatched junction bases numbered 1, after V lost 5 bases and J lost 2 bases. The CDR3 nucleotides are TGTGCCAGCAGCACAGGGGGAAACACCGGGGAGCTGTTTTTT. This codes for CASSTGGNTGELFF.

This clonotype was seen only a few times. V is TRBV28 and J is TRBJ1-5; D unclear. This CDR3 comprises 12 residues. The ends were cut back, 4 bases at V and 4 bases at J, with 5 bases in the middle. The germline V gene encodes CDR1 MDHEN and CDR2 SYDVKM. The DNA of the CDR3 is TGTGCCAGCAGTTATGGGAATCAGCCCCAGCATTTT. As protein: CASSYGNQPQHF.

This clonotype has ten or more counts. The chain uses TRBV20-1 and TRBJ2-7; D may correspond to TRBD1 or TRBD2 (5 bases each). This CDR3 is built from 17 residues. In germline, CDR1 is DFQATT, CDR2 SNEGSKA (reference sequence). V was cut by 3 bases and J by 3 bases, with 24 bases left in between. The CDR3 DNA follows: TGCAGTGCTAGTCCGAATAGGGGACCCCATCCGGGCTACGAGCAGTACGTC. Protein: CSASPNRGPHPGYEQYV.

This clonotype showed up just a few times. The chain combines TRBV6-1 with TRBJ1-2; tentative D call: TRBD1 (6 bases). The CDR3 runs 15 residues. Trimming removed 7 bases at V and 5 bases at J, with 20 bases between. Germline CDR1 MNHNS, CDR2 SASEGT. The CDR3 sequence is CASKATEGGRYGYTF. Here the CDR3 DNA reads TGTGCCAGCAAGGCCACAGAGGGGGGTAGATATGGCTACACCTTC.

The chain is built from TRBV19 and TRBJ1-1; TRBD1 might be the D (5 bases). Trimming took 5 bases from V and 3 from J, leaving 16 bases between them. This CDR3 is built from 15 residues. CDR1 is LNHDA and CDR2 is SQIVND in the germline V gene (reference sequence). The CDR3: CASSLGGTGDTEAFF. The CDR3 coding sequence is TGTGCCAGTAGTCTCGGGGGTACCGGGGACACTGAAGCTTTCTTT.

This sequence joins TRBV20-1 and TRBJ2-3; D not certain. CDR3 length equals 14 residues. Trimming removed 3 bases from V and 0 bases from J, with 10 bases in between. Germline V CDR1 and CDR2: DFQATT, SNEGSKA (reference sequence). The CDR3 protein is CSASARISTDTQYF. The CDR3 DNA sequence: TGCAGTGCTAGTGCAAGGATTAGCACAGATACGCAGTATTTT.

This clonotype was counted between two and nine times. The chain is built from TRBV5-1 and TRBJ2-1; D is unclear. The germline CDR1 and CDR2 sequences are SGHRS and YFSETQ. V was trimmed by 1 base and J by 6 bases, leaving 8 bases between them. The CDR3 has 13 residues. The CDR3 loop is CASSLTSSNEQFF. The DNA for the CDR3 is TGCGCCAGCAGCTTGACAAGTAGCAATGAGCAGTTCTTC.

This clonotype showed up many times. The gene calls are TRBV4-1 and TRBJ2-7; D could derive from TRBD1 or TRBD2 (6 bases each). Germline V gene lookup returns CDR1 MGHRA and CDR2 YSYEKL. The CDR3 covers 14 residues. Trimming left V 4 bases short and J 7 bases short, with 17 bases between. CDR3 region: CASSPGPGAGEQYF. CDR3 sequence (DNA): TGCGCCAGCAGCCCAGGCCCGGGGGCAGGGGAGCAGTACTTC.

This clonotype showed up just a few times. The V and J genes are TRBV6-5 and TRBJ1-1; weak D call: TRBD1 (6 bases). Trimming removed 0 bases from V and 3 bases from J, with 17 bases in between. Germline CDR1 is MNHEY and CDR2 is SVGAGI. There are 17 residues in the CDR3. The DNA of the CDR3 is TGTGCCAGCAGTTACTCTCCCGCCGGGGGGCTTTACACTGAAGCTTTCTTT. This encodes CASSYSPAGGLYTEAFF.

The chain is built from TRBV7-6 and TRBJ1-2; D uncertain. V gave up 5 bases and J gave up 4 bases, with 14 bases separating them. Germline V gene sequence: CDR1 SGHVS, CDR2 FNYEAQ. The CDR3 sequence is 14 residues long. CDR3 sequence: CASSVNGSLYGYTF. For the CDR3, the DNA is TGTGCCAGCAGCGTGAACGGGAGCCTCTATGGCTACACCTTC.

This clonotype appeared a few times. This sequence joins TRBV5-5 and TRBJ2-7; 8 bases map to TRBD2. V shed 2 bases, J shed 2 bases, and the junction held 3 bases outside the gene matches. The germline gives CDR1 SGHKS, CDR2 YYEKEE (reference sequence). This CDR3 is built from 14 residues. The CDR3 loop is CASSFSAGAYEQYV. CDR3 bases: TGTGCCAGCAGCTTCTCAGCGGGGGCCTACGAGCAGTACGTC.

There are a few counts of this clonotype. The rearrangement joins TRBV20-1 to TRBJ2-7; 8 bases agree with TRBD1. The CDR3 totals 13 residues. Trimming cost V 6 bases and J 1 base; bases outside gene matches: 5. The germline V gene has CDR1 DFQATT and CDR2 SNEGSKA (reference sequence). In DNA form, the CDR3 reads TGCAGTGCAACTCGACAGGGGTCCTACGAGCAGTACGTC. Translating gives CSATRQGSYEQYV.

CDR3 sequence (DNA): TGTGCCACCAGTGACATCAGGACAGAGAACACCGGGGAGCTGTTTTTT. It codes for CATSDIRTENTGELFF. The chain links TRBV24-1 to TRBJ2-2; possible D gene TRBD1, 6 bases. V lost 4 bases and J 1 base, leaving 12 bases between the germline ends. Per germline, CDR1 KGHDR and CDR2 SFDVKD. The CDR3 loop spans 16 amino acids.

This clonotype was counted between two and nine times. The chain's CDR3 is CSAPGQELKETQYF. The CDR3 DNA reads TGCAGTGCCCCGGGACAGGAATTAAAAGAGACCCAGTACTTC. V and J are TRBV20-1 and TRBJ2-5, with 8 bases that match TRBD1. Germline CDR1 reads DFQATT; CDR2 reads SNEGSKA (reference sequence). The CDR3 totals 14 residues. J gave up 3 bases and V 6 bases, and 9 bases lay outside the gene matches.

This sequence joins TRBV4-3 and TRBJ2-2; the D gene could be TRBD1 or TRBD2 (5 bases each). Germline CDR1 is LGHNA and CDR2 is YSLEER. V lost 1 base to trimming and J lost 3 bases, with 6 bases between them. This CDR3 contains 14 residues. CDR3 protein: CASSQAGHTGELFF. The CDR3 DNA is TGCGCCAGCAGCCAAGCGGGACACACCGGGGAGCTGTTTTTT.

This clonotype was picked up many times. This sequence joins TRBV18 and TRBJ2-1, with D hard to call. The germline CDR1 and CDR2 sequences are KGHSH and LQKENI. Trimming shortened V by 3 bases and J by 8 bases, and 8 bases separated the two germline ends. The CDR3 covers 12 residues. The CDR3: CASSPGLHEQFF. CDR3 sequence (DNA): TGTGCCAGCTCACCGGGATTGCATGAGCAGTTCTTC.

This clonotype showed up many times. V usage is TRBV6-2 or TRBV6-3 and J usage is TRBJ2-7; D is ambiguous. Looked up from germline, CDR1 is MNHEY and CDR2 is SVGEGT. V was trimmed by 3 bases and J by 1 base, leaving 7 bases between them. The CDR3 spans 13 residues. In nucleotides, the CDR3 is TGTGCCAGCAGTTATCACACTTCCTACGAGCAGTACGTC. Its translation: CASSYHTSYEQYV.

By proportion, this clonotype is medium-sized (0.01 to 0.1%). The chain recombines TRBV4-2 with TRBJ2-3; 7 nucleotides match TRBD2. This CDR3 is built from 15 residues. V was pared by 0 bases and J by 1 base, with 1 base of the junction left unmatched. The germline CDR1 and CDR2 sequences are LGHNA and YNFKEQ. The CDR3 spells CASSQDRGGTDTQYF. DNA for the CDR3: TGTGCCAGCAGCCAAGATCGGGGGGGCACAGATACGCAGTATTTT.

This clonotype was recorded many times. This chain joins TRBV7-2 and TRBJ2-7; D perhaps matches TRBD1 (6 bases). Germline values: CDR1 SGHTA, CDR2 FQGNSA. With 3 bases removed from V and 2 bases from J, the gap between germline ends came to 11 bases. This CDR3 has 14 residues. This CDR3 is CASSLGTKTYEQYF. The CDR3 DNA reads as TGTGCCAGCAGCTTGGGGACAAAAACCTACGAGCAGTACTTC.

This clonotype was detected a few times. This sequence joins TRBV4-1 and TRBJ1-5, with D possibly matching TRBD1 (5 bases). Germline CDR1 and CDR2: MGHRA and YSYEKL. The CDR3 spans 15 residues. V shed 4 bases and J shed 3 bases, with 13 bases lying between them. The CDR3 DNA follows: TGCGCCAGCAGCCTGAGGCAGGGAAACAATCAGCCCCAGCATTTT. Translated: CASSLRQGNNQPQHF.

This clonotype was recorded a few times. This sequence joins TRBV11-2 and TRBJ1-4; D is perhaps TRBD1 (6 bases). This CDR3 is built from 15 residues. Germline V gene data show CDR1 as SGHAT and CDR2 as FQNNGV. Deletions cut 3 bases from V and 5 bases from J, with 13 bases between. The CDR3 reads CASSFQGRSNEKLFF. The CDR3 nucleotides are TGTGCCAGCAGCTTTCAGGGGAGGTCGAATGAAAAACTGTTTTTT.

In this sample, this clonotype turned up a few times. The chain combines TRBV11-2 with TRBJ2-3, with 12 bases aligning to TRBD2. The V gene's germline CDR1 is SGHAT and CDR2 FQNNGV. The CDR3 is made up of 19 amino acids. Trimming cost V 4 bases and J 4 bases; bases outside gene matches: 15. CDR3 coding DNA: TGTGCCAGCAGCTCGAGACTAGCGGGGGAACCTCTGGTGGCAGATACGCAGTATTTT. It encodes CASSSRLAGEPLVADTQYF.